These T cell receptor beta chains were read from a single sample in a study of post-analysis software for immune sequencing data. TCRdb redid the calling of the PCR reads with MiXCR, one entry per CDR3 protein. The repertoire holds some 800,000 distinct CDR3 sequences, with around 42% as singletons. The material sequenced was blood. The source is a girl between 10 and 17 years old with multiple sclerosis. The CDR3 runs from the conserved cysteine through the conserved F or W. A D gene is named only where the DNA matches it firmly. A clone size is listed for some rows: how often the clone was seen (once, few, many), or a class if it is expanded.

TRBJ2-1 - TRBD2 TRBV7-3 CASSPLGGRASNEQFF TGTGCCAGCAGCCCTTTGGGCGGGAGGGCCTCTAATGAGCAGTTCTTC
TRBJ2-7 - - TRBV10-3 CAISDRDSYEQYF TGTGCCATCAGTGACAGGGACTCCTACGAGCAGTACTTC
TRBJ2-3 many - TRBV24-1 CATSDPGRFTDTQYF TGTGCCACCAGTGATCCGGGCCGTTTTACAGATACGCAGTATTTT
TRBJ2-7 few - TRBV6-2/TRBV6-3 CASRASSSGEQYF TGTGCCAGCCGGGCGAGTTCGTCGGGCGAGCAGTACTTC
TRBJ2-3 - TRBD2 TRBV5-1 CASSVGPAGTDTQYF TGCGCCAGCAGCGTGGGACCAGCGGGAACAGATACGCAGTATTTT
TRBJ1-5 few - TRBV2 CASTGEAGSNQPQHF TGTGCCAGCACAGGGGAGGCTGGGAGCAATCAGCCCCAGCATTTT
TRBJ2-3 - TRBD1 TRBV5-1 CASSPEDRGLTDTQYF TGCGCCAGCAGCCCGGAGGACAGGGGTCTCACAGATACGCAGTATTTT
TRBJ2-3 - TRBD2 TRBV7-2 CASSRTGTSGRITDTQYF TGTGCCAGCAGCCGAACCGGCACTAGCGGGAGGATAACAGATACGCAGTATTTT
TRBJ2-7 - - TRBV2 CASSVGSAAYEQYF TGTGCCAGCAGTGTCGGATCGGCGGCCTACGAGCAGTACTTC
TRBJ2-7 - TRBD1 TRBV9 CASSTGQGNEQYF TGTGCCAGCAGCACGGGACAGGGGAACGAGCAGTACTTC
TRBJ2-7 few - TRBV7-2 CASSPLGLAQEQYF TGTGCCAGCAGCCCCCTCGGGCTAGCACAGGAGCAGTACTTC
TRBJ2-6 few - TRBV5-1 CASSRTPLSGANVLTF TGCGCCAGCAGCCGCACGCCCCTCTCTGGGGCCAACGTCCTGACTTTC
TRBJ2-3 - TRBD2 TRBV20-1 CSADGGLARPGSTDTQYF TGCAGTGCTGACGGGGGACTAGCCCGTCCCGGGAGCACAGATACGCAGTATTTT
TRBJ1-5 - - TRBV5-6 CASSLAGTSKYQPQHF TGTGCCAGCAGCTTGGCGGGGACATCCAAGTATCAGCCCCAGCATTTT
TRBJ2-1 - TRBD2 TRBV27 CASSINTGLAQFF TGTGCCAGCAGCATTAATACGGGACTAGCTCAGTTCTTC
TRBJ2-5 - - TRBV7-8 CASSLGQLGDEQYF TGTGCCAGCAGCTTAGGGCAGTTAGGGGATGAGCAGTACTTC
TRBJ1-2 - TRBD1 TRBV20-1 CSARDGKGTGVVSSYGYTF TGCAGTGCTAGAGATGGTAAAGGGACAGGGGTAGTCTCCAGCTATGGCTACACCTTC
TRBJ2-7 few - TRBV21-1 CASSKSREKGQGIYEQYF TGTGCCAGCAGCAAATCCCGGGAAAAGGGACAGGGAATATACGAGCAGTACTTC
TRBJ2-1 - - TRBV6-2/TRBV6-3 CASRPLGGEQFF TGTGCCAGCAGACCCCTGGGGGGTGAGCAGTTCTTC
TRBJ2-3 - TRBD2 TRBV11-3 CASSSRLAFSTATQYF TGTGCCAGCAGCAGCCGACTAGCATTTAGCACAGCTACGCAGTATTTT
TRBJ2-3 - TRBD2 TRBV18 CASSPVAGGTDTQYF TGTGCCAGCTCACCGGTAGCGGGAGGAACAGATACGCAGTATTTT
TRBJ2-7 - TRBD2 TRBV7-9 CASSTVAGGSYEQYF TGTGCCAGCAGCACCGTAGCGGGAGGATCCTACGAGCAGTACTTC
TRBJ1-4 - - TRBV5-6 CASSRRTVNEKLFF TGTGCCAGCAGCCGACGGACAGTGAATGAAAAACTGTTTTTT
TRBJ2-7 once TRBD1 TRBV9 CASSVTGTGHYEQYF TGTGCCAGCAGCGTGACCGGGACAGGGCACTACGAGCAGTACTTC
TRBJ2-7 - TRBD1 TRBV10-2 CASRTDRDPYEQYF TGCGCCAGCAGGACAGACAGGGACCCCTACGAGCAGTACTTC
TRBJ1-1 - - TRBV7-6 CASSLERGVDTEAFF TGTGCCAGCAGCCTAGAGCGGGGGGTGGACACTGAAGCTTTCTTT
TRBJ2-3 - - TRBV15 CATLRGGTDTQYF TGTGCCACCCTGCGGGGCGGCACAGATACGCAGTATTTT
TRBJ2-1 few - TRBV12-3/TRBV12-4 CASSLLVGLEYNEQFF TGTGCCAGCAGTTTATTAGTGGGACTTGAGTACAATGAGCAGTTCTTC
TRBJ1-2 - - TRBV20-1 CSARKGSSYGYTF TGCAGTGCTAGAAAGGGGAGCAGCTATGGCTACACCTTC
TRBJ1-2 - - TRBV12-3/TRBV12-4 CASRSFASYNEQFYGYTF TGTGCCAGTCGTTCGTTCGCCAGTTACAATGAGCAGTTCTATGGCTACACCTTC
TRBJ2-7 - - TRBV13 CASSWTIGGRAGYEQYF TGTGCCAGCAGCTGGACCATCGGGGGCAGGGCGGGCTACGAGCAGTACTTC
TRBJ2-1 - - TRBV7-9 CASSSNRQFPANEQFF TGTGCCAGCAGTAGTAACCGGCAGTTTCCCGCAAATGAGCAGTTCTTC
TRBJ2-3 - TRBD1 TRBV12-3/TRBV12-4 CASSFLGQADVQYF TGTGCCAGCAGTTTCCTAGGACAGGCAGATGTGCAGTATTTT
TRBJ2-1 - - TRBV7-2 CAGSLFSGGQAFYNEQFF TGTGCCGGCAGCTTATTCAGCGGAGGCCAGGCCTTCTACAATGAGCAGTTCTTC
TRBJ2-7 - TRBD2 TRBV20-1 CSASLAGGPRQYF TGCAGTGCTAGTCTGGCGGGAGGGCCGAGGCAGTACTTC
TRBJ2-4 few TRBD2 TRBV7-6 CASSLGPLAGAKNIQYF TGTGCCAGCAGCTTAGGTCCACTAGCGGGAGCCAAAAACATTCAGTACTTC
TRBJ1-2 - TRBD1 TRBV12-3/TRBV12-4 CASTWTGERGYTF TGTGCCAGCACCTGGACAGGGGAGCGCGGCTACACCTTC
TRBJ1-1 - - TRBV29-1 CSVEGRTRGVNTEAFF TGCAGCGTTGAAGGCAGGACAAGGGGGGTGAACACTGAAGCTTTCTTT
TRBJ2-1 - TRBD2 TRBV24-1 CATSDHGGTSGSIYNEQFF TGTGCCACCAGTGACCACGGGGGGACTAGCGGGAGCATTTACAATGAGCAGTTCTTC
TRBJ2-5 - - TRBV4-3 CASSRDSGLETQYF TGCGCCAGCAGCCGAGACAGTGGCCTGGAGACCCAGTACTTC
TRBJ2-5 once TRBD2 TRBV12-3/TRBV12-4 CASKTGTRTHEQYF TGTGCCAGCAAAACCGGGACTAGGACCCATGAGCAGTACTTC
TRBJ2-1 - TRBD2 TRBV12-3/TRBV12-4 CASRGIAGNYNEQFF TGTGCCAGCAGGGGGATAGCGGGAAACTACAATGAGCAGTTCTTC
TRBJ1-5 - - TRBV24-1 CASQGSSNQPQHF TGTGCCTCACAGGGCTCAAGCAATCAGCCCCAGCATTTT
TRBJ2-1 - TRBD1 TRBV7-3 CASSTSPTGGPNNEQFF TGTGCCAGCAGCACCTCTCCAACAGGGGGCCCCAACAATGAGCAGTTCTTC
TRBJ2-7 - TRBD2 TRBV7-2 CASSLGAGVSYGQYF TGTGCCAGCAGCTTAGGAGCGGGAGTCTCCTACGGGCAGTACTTC
TRBJ2-7 - - TRBV4-3 CASSQDLGQPQQYF TGCGCCAGCAGCCAAGATCTTGGTCAGCCCCAGCAGTACTTC
TRBJ2-7 few TRBD2 TRBV4-1 CASSQESLAGLYEQYF TGCGCCAGCAGCCAAGAGAGTCTAGCGGGATTGTACGAGCAGTACTTC
TRBJ2-7 - - TRBV7-9 CASSSPASGYEQYF TGTGCCAGCAGCTCCCCTGCCTCTGGTTACGAGCAGTACTTC
TRBJ2-7 once - TRBV12-3/TRBV12-4 CASSSWDTSYEQYF TGTGCCAGCAGCTCTTGGGACACTTCCTACGAGCAGTACTTC
TRBJ1-2 - - TRBV12-3/TRBV12-4 CASSHRVLGGYTF TGTGCCAGCAGCCACAGGGTTTTGGGGGGCTACACCTTC
TRBJ2-5 - - TRBV29-1 CSVGVERTQYF TGCAGCGTCGGCGTGGAGAGGACCCAGTACTTC
TRBJ2-7 - - TRBV27 CASRTGYNEQYF TGTGCCAGCAGAACAGGGTACAACGAGCAGTACTTC
TRBJ2-1 many TRBD1 TRBV10-3 CAIKSTGGDEQFF TGTGCCATCAAATCAACAGGGGGCGATGAGCAGTTCTTC
TRBJ1-5 - - TRBV15 CATSRAKTPRNQPQHF TGTGCCACCAGCAGAGCAAAGACTCCCCGCAATCAGCCCCAGCATTTT
TRBJ1-2 - - TRBV27 CAGSLYGRANYGYTF TGTGCCGGCAGTTTATACGGGAGAGCTAACTATGGCTACACCTTC
TRBJ2-5 - - TRBV7-3 CASSGDPQETQYF TGTGCCAGCAGCGGGGATCCGCAAGAGACCCAGTACTTC
TRBJ1-2 few TRBD1 TRBV10-3 CAIRADRGGDGYTF TGTGCCATCAGGGCGGACAGGGGTGGAGATGGCTACACCTTC
TRBJ2-7 few - TRBV7-9 CASSPSSPYEQYF TGTGCCAGCAGCCCCTCTTCTCCGTACGAGCAGTACTTC
TRBJ2-7 - TRBD2 TRBV7-2 CATEGLRSYEQYF TGTGCCACCGAGGGACTACGCTCCTACGAGCAGTACTTC
TRBJ1-4 once - TRBV9 CASSVATGATNEKLFF TGTGCCAGCAGCGTAGCTACGGGCGCAACTAATGAAAAACTGTTTTTT